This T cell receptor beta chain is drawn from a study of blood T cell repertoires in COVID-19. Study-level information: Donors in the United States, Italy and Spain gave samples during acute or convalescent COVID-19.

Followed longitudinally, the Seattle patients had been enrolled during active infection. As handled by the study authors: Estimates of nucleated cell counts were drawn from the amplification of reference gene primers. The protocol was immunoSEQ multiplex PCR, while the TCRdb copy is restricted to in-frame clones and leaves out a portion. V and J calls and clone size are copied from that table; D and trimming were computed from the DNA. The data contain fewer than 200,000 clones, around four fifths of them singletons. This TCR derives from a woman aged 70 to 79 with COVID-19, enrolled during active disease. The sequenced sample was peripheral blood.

The CDR3 DNA reads as TGTGCCAGCAGCTCTGACAGCGCTAACTATGGCTACACCTTC. As protein: CASSSDSANYGYTF. This rearrangement joins TRBV5-4 to TRBJ1-2, with D possibly being TRBD1 (5 bases). This CDR3 has 14 amino acids. V was cut by 3 bases and J by 0 bases, with 9 bases left in between. The V gene's germline CDR1 is SGHNT and CDR2 YYREEE (reference sequence).